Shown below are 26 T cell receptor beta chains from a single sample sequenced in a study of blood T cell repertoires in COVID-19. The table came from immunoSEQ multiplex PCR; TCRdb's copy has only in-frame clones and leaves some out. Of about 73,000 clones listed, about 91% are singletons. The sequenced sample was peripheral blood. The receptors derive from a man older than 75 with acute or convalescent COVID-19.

The CDR3 loop is CASSQDSGSSYNEQFF. The CDR3 nucleotides read TGTGCCAGCAGCCAAGATAGCGGGAGCTCCTACAATGAGCAGTTCTTC. The rearrangement joins TRBV3-1 (or the pseudogene TRBV3-2) to TRBJ2-1; TRBD2 matches 9 bases. Germline lookup yields CDR1 LGHDT and CDR2 YNNKEL (reference sequence). This CDR3 has 16 residues. After removal of 0 bases from V and 0 bases from J, the junction contained 0 bases not matched to a gene.

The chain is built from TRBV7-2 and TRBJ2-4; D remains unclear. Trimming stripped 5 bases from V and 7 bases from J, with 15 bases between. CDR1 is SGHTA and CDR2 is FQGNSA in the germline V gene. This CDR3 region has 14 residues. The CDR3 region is CASSPPPVRNIQYF. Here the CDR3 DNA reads TGTGCCAGCAGCCCCCCCCCGGTGAGGAACATTCAGTACTTC.

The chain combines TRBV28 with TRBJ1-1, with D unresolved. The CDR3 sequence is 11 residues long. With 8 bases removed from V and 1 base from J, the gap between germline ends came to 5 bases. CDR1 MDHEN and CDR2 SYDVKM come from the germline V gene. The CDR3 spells CASARNTEAFF. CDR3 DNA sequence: TGTGCCAGCGCCAGGAACACTGAAGCTTTCTTT.

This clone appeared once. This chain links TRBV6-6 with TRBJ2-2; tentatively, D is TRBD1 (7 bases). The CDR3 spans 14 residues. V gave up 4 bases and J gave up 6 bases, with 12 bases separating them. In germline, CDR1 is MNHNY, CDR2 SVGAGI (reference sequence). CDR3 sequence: CASSFQGGPGELFF. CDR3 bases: TGTGCCAGCAGTTTCCAGGGGGGCCCCGGGGAGCTGTTTTTT.

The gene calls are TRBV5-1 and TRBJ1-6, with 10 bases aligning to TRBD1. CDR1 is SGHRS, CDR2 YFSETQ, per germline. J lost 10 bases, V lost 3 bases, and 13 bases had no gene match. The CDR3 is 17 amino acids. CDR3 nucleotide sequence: TGCGCCAGCAGCTGGGGGACAGGGGTTGAGTCAGAATCACCCCTCCACTTT. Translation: CASSWGTGVESESPLHF.

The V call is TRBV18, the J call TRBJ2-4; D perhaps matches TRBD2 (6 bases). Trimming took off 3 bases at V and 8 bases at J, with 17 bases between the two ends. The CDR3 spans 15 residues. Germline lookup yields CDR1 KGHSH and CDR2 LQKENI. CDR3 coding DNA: TGTGCCAGCTCACCTGCTCGGGAGCTGGTGGACATTCAGTACTTC. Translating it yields CASSPARELVDIQYF.

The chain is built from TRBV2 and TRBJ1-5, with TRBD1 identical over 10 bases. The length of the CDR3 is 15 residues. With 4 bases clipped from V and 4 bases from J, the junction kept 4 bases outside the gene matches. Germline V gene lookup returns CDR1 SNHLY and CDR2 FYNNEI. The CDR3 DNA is TGTGCCAGCAGTGCCGGGACAGGGGTAAATCAGCCCCAGCATTTT. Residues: CASSAGTGVNQPQHF.

Written as DNA, the CDR3 is TGTGCCAGCAGCTTTACAGGGGGCGAAGAGACCCAGTACTTC. Translation gives CASSFTGGEETQYF. The gene calls are TRBV7-8 and TRBJ2-5, with 9 bases lining up with TRBD1. Germline V gene data show CDR1 as SGHVS and CDR2 as FQNEAQ. V lost 3 bases to trimming and J lost 3 bases; unmatched junction nucleotides: 2. CDR3 length: 14 amino acids.

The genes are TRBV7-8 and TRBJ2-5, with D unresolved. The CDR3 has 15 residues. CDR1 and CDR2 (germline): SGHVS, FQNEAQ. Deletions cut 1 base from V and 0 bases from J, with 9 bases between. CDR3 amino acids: CASSLGHPYQETQYF. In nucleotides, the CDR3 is TGTGCCAGCAGCTTAGGACATCCGTACCAAGAGACCCAGTACTTC.

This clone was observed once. DNA of the CDR3: TGTGCCAGCAGCGGCGACAGCACTGAAGCTTTCTTT. Protein product: CASSGDSTEAFF. J is TRBJ1-1 and V is TRBV2; TRBD1 might be the D (5 bases). Trimming removed 6 bases at V and 4 bases at J, with 9 bases between. Germline CDR1 reads SNHLY; CDR2 reads FYNNEI. There are 12 residues in the CDR3. Based on the CDR3 plus reference TRBV2 and TRBJ1-1, the full variable domain is EPEVTQTPSHQVTQMGQEVILRCVPISNHLYFYWYRQILGQKVEFLVSFYNNEISEKSEIFDDQFSVERPDGSNFTLKIRSTKLEDSAMYFCASSGDSTEAFFGQGTRLTVV.

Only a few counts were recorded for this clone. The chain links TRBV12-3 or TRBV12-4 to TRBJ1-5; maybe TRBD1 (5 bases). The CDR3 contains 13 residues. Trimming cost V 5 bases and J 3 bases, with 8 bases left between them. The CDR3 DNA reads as TGTGCCAGCAGTCGGGGGTCCAATCAGCCCCAGCATTTT. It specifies CASSRGSNQPQHF.

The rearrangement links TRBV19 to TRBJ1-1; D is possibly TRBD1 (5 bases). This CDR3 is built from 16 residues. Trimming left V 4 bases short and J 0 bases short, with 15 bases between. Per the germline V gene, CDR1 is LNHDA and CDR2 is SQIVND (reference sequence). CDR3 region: CASSKGREGLNTEAFF. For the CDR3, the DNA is TGTGCCAGTAGTAAGGGCAGGGAGGGACTGAACACTGAAGCTTTCTTT.

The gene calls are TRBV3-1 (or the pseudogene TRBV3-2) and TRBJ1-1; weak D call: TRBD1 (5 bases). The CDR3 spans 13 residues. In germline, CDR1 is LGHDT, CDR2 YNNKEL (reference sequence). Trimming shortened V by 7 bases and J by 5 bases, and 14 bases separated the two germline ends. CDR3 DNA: TGTGCCAGCACCCCCGGGGGGAGGACTGAAGCTTTCTTT. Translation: CASTPGGRTEAFF.

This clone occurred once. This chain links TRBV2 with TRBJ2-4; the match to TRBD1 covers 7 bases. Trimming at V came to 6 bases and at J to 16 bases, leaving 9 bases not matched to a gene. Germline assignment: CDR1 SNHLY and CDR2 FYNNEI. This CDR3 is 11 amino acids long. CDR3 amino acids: CASRTGTAEYF. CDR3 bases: TGTGCCAGCAGGACCGGGACAGCGGAATACTTC.

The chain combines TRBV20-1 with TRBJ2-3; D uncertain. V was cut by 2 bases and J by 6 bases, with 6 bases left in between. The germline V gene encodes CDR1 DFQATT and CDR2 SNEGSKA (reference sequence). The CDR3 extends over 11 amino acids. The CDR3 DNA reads TGCAGTGCTAGATCTTTCGATACGCAGTATTTT. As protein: CSARSFDTQYF.

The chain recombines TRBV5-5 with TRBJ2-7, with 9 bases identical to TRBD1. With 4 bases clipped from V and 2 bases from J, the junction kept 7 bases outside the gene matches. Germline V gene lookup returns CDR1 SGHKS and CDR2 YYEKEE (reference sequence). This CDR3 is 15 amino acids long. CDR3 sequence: CASSLTGTGTYEQYF. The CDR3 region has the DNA TGTGCCAGCAGCCTCACCGGGACAGGGACCTACGAGCAGTACTTC.

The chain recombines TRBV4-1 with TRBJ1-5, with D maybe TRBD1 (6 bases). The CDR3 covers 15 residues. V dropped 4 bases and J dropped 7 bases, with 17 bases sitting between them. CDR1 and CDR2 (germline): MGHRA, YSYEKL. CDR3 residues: CASSLGYRDGQPQHF. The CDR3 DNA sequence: TGCGCCAGCAGCCTCGGCTACAGGGACGGGCAGCCCCAGCATTTT.

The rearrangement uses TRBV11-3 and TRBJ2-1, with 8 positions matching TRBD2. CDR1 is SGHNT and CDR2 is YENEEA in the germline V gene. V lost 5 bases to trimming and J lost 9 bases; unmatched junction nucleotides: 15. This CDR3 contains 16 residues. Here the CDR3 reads CASSRGGLAGPPEQFF. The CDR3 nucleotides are TGTGCCAGCAGCCGGGGCGGGCTAGCGGGCCCTCCTGAGCAGTTCTTC.

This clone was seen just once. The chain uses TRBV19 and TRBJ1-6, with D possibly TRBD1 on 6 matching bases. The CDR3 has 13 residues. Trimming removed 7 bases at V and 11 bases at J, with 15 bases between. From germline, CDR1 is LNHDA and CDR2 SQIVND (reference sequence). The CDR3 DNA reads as TGTGCCAGTAATGGCAGGGGATCGACACCCCTCCACTTT. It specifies CASNGRGSTPLHF.

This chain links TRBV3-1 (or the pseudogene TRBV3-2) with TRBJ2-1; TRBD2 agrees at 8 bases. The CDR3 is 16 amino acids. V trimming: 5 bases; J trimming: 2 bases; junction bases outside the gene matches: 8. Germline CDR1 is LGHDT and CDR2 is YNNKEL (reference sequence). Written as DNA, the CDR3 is TGTGCCAGCAGCTCCCCCGGGGGGGGCCCCTACAATGAGCAGTTCTTC. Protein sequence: CASSSPGGGPYNEQFF.

CDR3 in DNA: TGTGCCAGTAGTATACTGGGGCCTGGGGCCAACGTCCTGACTTTC. Its translation: CASSILGPGANVLTF. V is TRBV19 and J is TRBJ2-6; a weak D match, TRBD1 (5 bases). Deletions cut 2 bases from V and 2 bases from J, with 7 bases between. Germline CDR1 and CDR2: LNHDA and SQIVND (reference sequence). The CDR3 runs to 15 residues.

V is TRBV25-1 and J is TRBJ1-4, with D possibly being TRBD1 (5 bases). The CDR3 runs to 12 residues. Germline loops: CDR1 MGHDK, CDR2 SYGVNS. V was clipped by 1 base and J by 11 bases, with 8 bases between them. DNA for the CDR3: TGTGCCAGCAGTGAATTCAAGGGGAAACTGTTTTTT. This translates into CASSEFKGKLFF.

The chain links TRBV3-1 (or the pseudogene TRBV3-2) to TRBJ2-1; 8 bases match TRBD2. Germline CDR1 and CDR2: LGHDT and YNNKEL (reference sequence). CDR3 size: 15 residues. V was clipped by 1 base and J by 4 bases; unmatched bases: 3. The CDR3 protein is CASSQGPSGYNEQFF. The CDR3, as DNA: TGTGCCAGCAGCCAAGGTCCTAGCGGGTACAATGAGCAGTTCTTC.

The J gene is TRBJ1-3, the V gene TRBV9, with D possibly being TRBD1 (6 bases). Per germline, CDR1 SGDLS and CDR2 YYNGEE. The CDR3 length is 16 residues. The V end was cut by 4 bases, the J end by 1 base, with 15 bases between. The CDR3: CASSPLNTGSGNTIYF. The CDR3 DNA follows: TGTGCCAGCAGCCCTTTAAATACAGGGTCTGGAAACACCATATATTTT.

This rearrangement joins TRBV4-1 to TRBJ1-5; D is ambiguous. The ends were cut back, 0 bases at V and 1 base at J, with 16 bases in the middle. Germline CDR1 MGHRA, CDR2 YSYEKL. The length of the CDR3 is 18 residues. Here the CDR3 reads CASSQDMVRGRSNQPQHF. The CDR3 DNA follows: TGCGCCAGCAGCCAAGATATGGTCCGGGGTCGGAGCAATCAGCCCCAGCATTTT.

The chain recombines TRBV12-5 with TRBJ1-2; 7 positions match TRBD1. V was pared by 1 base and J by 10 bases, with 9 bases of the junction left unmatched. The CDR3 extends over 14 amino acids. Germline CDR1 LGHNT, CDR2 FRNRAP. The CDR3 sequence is CASGLGTGKLDYTF. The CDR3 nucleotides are TGTGCTAGTGGTTTGGGGACAGGCAAGTTGGACTACACCTTC.